Below are 23 T cell receptor beta chains sequenced from a single sample in a study of beta chain features in type 1 diabetes. Sequenced material consisted of expressed TCRB transcripts (all of the isolated RNA was reverse transcribed). The repertoire was sequenced with immunoSEQ multiplex PCR; TCRdb's copy has only in-frame clones and lacks some. The sample lists under 250,000 clones; roughly 13% were seen once. The sequencing sample was made of naive CD4+ T cells from blood. The origin of the receptors is a middle-aged woman in good health.

This clone was seen just once. The chain employs TRBV4-3 and TRBJ2-4; D is unresolved. V lost 0 bases, J lost 0 bases, and 9 bases lay in between. The CDR3 length is 16 residues. CDR1 LGHNA and CDR2 YSLEER come from the germline V gene. CDR3 DNA sequence: TGCGCCAGCAGCCAAGATCGGTTCCTAGCCAAAAACATTCAGTACTTC. Residues: CASSQDRFLAKNIQYF.

The chain joins TRBV6-5 to TRBJ1-2; 8 positions agree with TRBD1. The CDR3 sequence is 15 residues long. V trimming: 0 bases; J trimming: 7 bases; junction bases outside the gene matches: 7. Germline V gene lookup returns CDR1 MNHEY and CDR2 SVGAGI. CDR3 nucleotide sequence: TGTGCCAGCAGTTACTCGGGCAGGGGGCTGAGTGGCTACACCTTC. Translating gives CASSYSGRGLSGYTF.

The chain links TRBV28 to TRBJ2-6; D is possibly TRBD1 (5 bases). Germline values: CDR1 MDHEN, CDR2 SYDVKM. Trimming took off 6 bases at V and 1 base at J, with 19 bases between the two ends. The CDR3 runs to 18 residues. CDR3 residues: CASSPLTVFRSGANVLTF. The CDR3 DNA reads TGTGCCAGCAGCCCATTGACAGTTTTCCGTTCTGGGGCCAACGTCCTGACTTTC.

This rearrangement joins TRBV6-1 to TRBJ2-5; 8 bases match TRBD1. The ends lost 2 bases at V and 3 bases at J; junction bases unmatched: 8. The germline CDR1 and CDR2 sequences are MNHNS and SASEGT. There are 16 residues in the CDR3. The CDR3 coding sequence is TGTGCCAGCAGTGAACGATGGGGACAGGAGAAAGAGACCCAGTACTTC. Its protein is CASSERWGQEKETQYF.

The chain carries TRBV7-9 and TRBJ2-5, with 7 bases matching TRBD1. The CDR3 spans 16 residues. CDR1 is SEHNR, CDR2 FQNEAQ, per germline (reference sequence). V lost 5 bases and J lost 5; bases outside the gene matches: 14. CDR3 nucleotide sequence: TGTGCCAGCAGCGTTCCCCGACAGGGATCCGCCGAGACCCAGTACTTC. Its translation is CASSVPRQGSAETQYF.

The rearrangement uses TRBV9 and TRBJ2-1; 7 positions agree with TRBD1. CDR1 is SGDLS, CDR2 YYNGEE, per germline. The CDR3 totals 15 residues. Trimming removed 4 bases from V and 0 bases from J; junction bases left unmatched: 4. CDR3 DNA: TGTGCCAGCAGCCCAGGGACAGTCTCCTACAATGAGCAGTTCTTC. This gives the protein CASSPGTVSYNEQFF.

This clone came up a few times. The chain uses TRBV10-3 and TRBJ2-3; perhaps TRBD1 as D (6 bases). Trimming removed 4 bases at V and 0 bases at J, with 8 bases between. This CDR3 region has 14 residues. Per germline, CDR1 ENHRY and CDR2 SYGVKD. CDR3: CAISVGGSTDTQYF. In DNA, the CDR3 is TGTGCCATCAGTGTAGGGGGAAGCACAGATACGCAGTATTTT.

The chain combines TRBV19 with TRBJ1-1, with 11 nucleotides matching TRBD1. Germline CDR1 LNHDA, CDR2 SQIVND (reference sequence). This CDR3 contains 18 residues. V shed 5 bases and J 3 bases; nucleotides not matched to a gene: 14. The CDR3 sequence is CASSPHYGGTGGDTEAFF. As DNA, the CDR3 is TGTGCCAGTAGTCCACACTACGGGGGGACAGGGGGAGACACTGAAGCTTTCTTT. The variable domain in full, completed from reference TRBV19 and TRBJ1-1, reads DGGITQSPKYLFRKEGQNVTLSCEQNLNHDAMYWYRQDPGQGLRLIYYSQIVNDFQKGDIAEGYSVSREKKESFPLTVTSAQKNPTAFYLCASSPHYGGTGGDTEAFFGQGTRLTVV.

The chain carries TRBV5-4 and TRBJ2-3; 7 positions agree with TRBD1. The V and J ends lost 4 bases and 9 bases, in that order; junction bases with no gene match: 8. CDR1 SGHNT and CDR2 YYREEE come from the germline V gene (reference sequence). This CDR3 region has 13 residues. The CDR3 DNA follows: TGTGCCAGCAGCGGTACAGGGGAAGGAACGCAGTATTTT. Protein sequence: CASSGTGEGTQYF.

Concerning this clone: This CDR3 fails to terminate in the conserved phenylalanine or tryptophan, so it likely reflects a read error. The limits of the CDR3 on the DNA are not certain, so only TCRdb's listed CDR3 is given. V usage is TRBV20-1 and J usage is TRBJ1-2; the DNA was not used to check the table's D call, TRBD1. The CDR3 is 8 amino acids long, termini counted. Germline-derived CDR1 and CDR2 are DFQATT and SNEGSKA (reference sequence). The CDR3 sequence is CSGGPRCC.

This clone was counted a few times. This chain joins TRBV7-2 and TRBJ2-3; 8 bases fit TRBD2. J lost 3 bases, V lost 5 bases, and 10 bases had no gene match. CDR3 size: 16 residues. The germline CDR1 and CDR2 sequences are SGHTA and FQGNSA. CDR3: CASSPLGSGGTDTQYF. In DNA form, the CDR3 reads TGTGCCAGCAGCCCCTTGGGAAGCGGGGGTACAGATACGCAGTATTTT.

V gene TRBV7-2 combines with J gene TRBJ1-5, with 7 bases matching TRBD1. Germline CDR1 reads SGHTA; CDR2 reads FQGNSA. The V and J ends lost 0 bases and 5 bases, in that order; junction bases with no gene match: 1. This CDR3 spans 14 amino acids. CDR3 DNA sequence: TGTGCCAGCAGCTTAGCACAGGGGCATCAGCCCCAGCATTTT. Amino acids: CASSLAQGHQPQHF.

This sequence joins TRBV6-5 and TRBJ2-2; tentative D call: TRBD2 (6 bases). Trimming removed 7 bases at V and 1 base at J, with 13 bases between. The CDR3 has 15 amino acids. The germline gives CDR1 MNHEY, CDR2 SVGAGI. CDR3 coding DNA: TGTGCCAGCATGCCTAGGGGAGGGAACACCGGGGAGCTGTTTTTT. It codes for CASMPRGGNTGELFF.

This clone was observed a few times. The V gene is TRBV5-1, the J gene TRBJ1-5, with TRBD1 matching over 8 bases. V shed 4 bases, J shed 6 bases, and the junction held 6 bases outside the gene matches. The CDR3 covers 14 residues. Germline loops: CDR1 SGHRS, CDR2 YFSETQ. The CDR3 loop is CASSPGQGIQPQHF. The CDR3 DNA follows: TGCGCCAGCAGCCCTGGACAGGGCATTCAGCCCCAGCATTTT. The full variable domain, completed using reference TRBV5-1 and TRBJ1-5, is KAGVTQTPRYLIKTRGQQVTLSCSPISGHRSVSWYQQTPGQGLQFLFEYFSETQRNKGNFPGRFSGRQFSNSRSEMNVSTLELGDSALYLCASSPGQGIQPQHFGDGTRLSIL.

This rearrangement joins TRBV7-9 to TRBJ2-7; D not certain. Germline values: CDR1 SEHNR, CDR2 FQNEAQ (reference sequence). Between the trimmed V and J ends, which lost 5 bases and 3 bases, there was a span of 11 bases. This CDR3 is 13 amino acids long. CDR3 sequence (DNA): TGTGCCAGCAGCCCCAGACTTCGCTACGAGCAGTACTTC. It is translated as CASSPRLRYEQYF.

This chain connects TRBV5-1 to TRBJ2-5; D is unclear. V lost 0 bases to trimming and J lost 4 bases, with 7 bases between them. CDR1 and CDR2 from the germline V gene are SGHRS and YFSETQ. CDR3 length: 13 residues. The CDR3 DNA follows: TGCGCCAGCAGCTTGGGCTCGGGAGAGACCCAGTACTTC. It specifies CASSLGSGETQYF.

This clone was picked up a small number of times. The rearrangement joins TRBV19 to TRBJ1-6; 10 bases line up with TRBD1. CDR3 length: 13 amino acids. The V gene end was trimmed by 7 bases and the J gene end by 10 bases; junction bases not matched to a gene: 4. The V gene's germline CDR1 is LNHDA and CDR2 SQIVND (reference sequence). CDR3 bases: TGTGCCAGTAACGGACAGGGGGTCTCACCCCTCCACTTT. Protein product: CASNGQGVSPLHF.

The chain is built from TRBV15 and TRBJ1-1; TRBD1 might be the D (6 bases). The CDR3 extends over 16 amino acids. Trimming removed 2 bases from V and 5 bases from J, with 18 bases in between. The V gene's germline CDR1 is LNHNV and CDR2 YYDKDF (reference sequence). CDR3 sequence reads: CATSRRPAAGETEAFF. DNA for the CDR3: TGTGCCACCAGCAGACGGCCGGCGGCAGGGGAAACTGAAGCTTTCTTT.

This clone was detected only a few times. The chain joins TRBV5-1 to TRBJ2-7; TRBD2 matches at 8 bases. Looked up from germline, CDR1 is SGHRS and CDR2 is YFSETQ. This CDR3 spans 15 amino acids. V shed 0 bases and J 3 bases; nucleotides not matched to a gene: 5. The chain's CDR3 is CASSLVAGTFYEQYF. In DNA form, the CDR3 reads TGCGCCAGCAGCTTGGTAGCGGGGACTTTCTACGAGCAGTACTTC.

This clone was found a few times. The chain links TRBV5-4 to TRBJ2-5; 10 bases are a match to TRBD1. The germline V gene encodes CDR1 SGHNT and CDR2 YYREEE (reference sequence). This CDR3 region has 15 residues. V dropped 5 bases and J dropped 5; count of bases not matched to a gene: 9. The CDR3 DNA sequence: TGTGCCAGCAGTTCGACAGGGGGCGTTCTGGAGACCCAGTACTTC. Translation gives CASSSTGGVLETQYF.

In this sample, this clone turned up a few times. The chain links TRBV2 to TRBJ1-5; D remains unclear. Per the germline V gene, CDR1 is SNHLY and CDR2 is FYNNEI. The CDR3 extends over 14 amino acids. Trimming removed 5 bases at V and 2 bases at J, with 10 bases between. CDR3 region: CASSLREGNQPQHF. CDR3 nucleotides: TGTGCCAGCAGTTTAAGGGAGGGCAATCAGCCCCAGCATTTT. The full variable domain, with the rest looked up from reference TRBV2 and TRBJ1-5, is EPEVTQTPSHQVTQMGQEVILRCVPISNHLYFYWYRQILGQKVEFLVSFYNNEISEKSEIFDDQFSVERPDGSNFTLKIRSTKLEDSAMYFCASSLREGNQPQHFGDGTRLSIL.

This clone has more than one count but fewer than ten. The J gene is TRBJ2-1, the V gene TRBV14; tentatively, D is TRBD1 (5 bases). Looked up from germline, CDR1 is SGHDN and CDR2 is FVKESK. The CDR3 totals 15 residues. V was trimmed by 3 bases and J by 7 bases, leaving 16 bases between them. The CDR3 loop reads CASSQANRLGNEQFF. CDR3 nucleotide sequence: TGTGCCAGCAGCCAGGCCAACAGGCTCGGGAATGAGCAGTTCTTC.

This sequence joins TRBV5-4 and TRBJ1-5; D may be TRBD1 (6 bases). V lost 4 bases and J lost 1, with 21 bases in between. Germline V lookup: CDR1 SGHNT, CDR2 YYREEE (reference sequence). This CDR3 contains 18 residues. CDR3 amino acids: CASSRLGHSMESNQPQHF. The CDR3 DNA reads as TGTGCCAGCAGCCGGCTGGGACACTCAATGGAGAGCAATCAGCCCCAGCATTTT.